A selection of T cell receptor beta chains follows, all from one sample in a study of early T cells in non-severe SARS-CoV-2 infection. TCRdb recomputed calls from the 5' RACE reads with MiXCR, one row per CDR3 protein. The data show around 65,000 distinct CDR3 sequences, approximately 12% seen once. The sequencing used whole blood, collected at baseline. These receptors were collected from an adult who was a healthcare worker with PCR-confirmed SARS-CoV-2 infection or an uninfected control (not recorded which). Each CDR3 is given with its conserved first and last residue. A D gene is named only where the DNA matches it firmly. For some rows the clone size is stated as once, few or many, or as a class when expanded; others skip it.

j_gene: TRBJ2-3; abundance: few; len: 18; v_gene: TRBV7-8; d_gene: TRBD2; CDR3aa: CASSLASGGGTNRDTQYF; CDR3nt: TGTGCCAGCAGCTTAGCGTCGGGGGGGGGCACAAATAGAGATACGCAGTATTTT
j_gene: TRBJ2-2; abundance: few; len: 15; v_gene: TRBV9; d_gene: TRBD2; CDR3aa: CASRVAGEGTGELFF; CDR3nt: TGTGCCAGCAGGGTAGCGGGAGAAGGCACCGGGGAGCTGTTTTTT
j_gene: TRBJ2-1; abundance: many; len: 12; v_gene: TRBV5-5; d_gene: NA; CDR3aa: CASSPDTYWQFF; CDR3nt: TGTGCCAGCAGCCCAGACACCTATTGGCAGTTCTTC
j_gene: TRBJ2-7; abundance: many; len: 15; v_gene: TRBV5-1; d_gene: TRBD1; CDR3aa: CASSLAGTVSYEQYF; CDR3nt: TGCGCCAGCAGCTTGGCCGGGACAGTCTCCTACGAGCAGTACTTC
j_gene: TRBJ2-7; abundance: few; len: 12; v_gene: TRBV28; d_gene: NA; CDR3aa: CASSLGGTVQYF; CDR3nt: TGTGCCAGCAGTTTGGGCGGTACTGTGCAGTACTTC
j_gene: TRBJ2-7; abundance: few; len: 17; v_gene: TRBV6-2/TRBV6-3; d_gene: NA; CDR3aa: CASSSRRLGTYTYEQYF; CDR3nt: TGTGCCAGCAGTTCGCGACGACTCGGGACTTATACCTACGAGCAGTACTTC
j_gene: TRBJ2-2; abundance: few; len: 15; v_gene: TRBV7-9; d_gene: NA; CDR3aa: CASSVRQGQAGELFF; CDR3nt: TGTGCCAGCAGCGTAAGGCAGGGGCAGGCCGGGGAGCTGTTTTTT
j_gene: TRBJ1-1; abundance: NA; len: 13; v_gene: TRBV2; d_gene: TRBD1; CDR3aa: CASKGTGGAPAFF; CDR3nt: TGTGCCAGCAAAGGGACAGGGGGCGCGCCGGCTTTCTTT
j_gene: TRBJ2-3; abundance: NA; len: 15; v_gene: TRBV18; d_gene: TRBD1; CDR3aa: CASSPQGAGTDTQYF; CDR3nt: TGTGCCAGCTCACCGCAGGGGGCTGGGACAGATACGCAGTATTTT
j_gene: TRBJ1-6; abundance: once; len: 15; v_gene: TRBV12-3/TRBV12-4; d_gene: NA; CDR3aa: CASSSSGSYNSPLHF; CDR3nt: TGTGCCAGCAGTTCCTCGGGCTCCTATAATTCACCCCTCCACTTT
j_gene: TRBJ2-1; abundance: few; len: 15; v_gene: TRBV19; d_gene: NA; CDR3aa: CASSRAGLAYNEQFF; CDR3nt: TGTGCCAGTAGTAGGGCTGGACTTGCCTACAATGAGCAGTTCTTC
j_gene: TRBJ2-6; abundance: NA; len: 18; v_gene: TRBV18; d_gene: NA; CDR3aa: CASSPVAGLSSGANVLTF; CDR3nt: TGTGCCAGCTCACCTGTGGCGGGGTTGAGCTCTGGGGCCAACGTCCTGACTTTC
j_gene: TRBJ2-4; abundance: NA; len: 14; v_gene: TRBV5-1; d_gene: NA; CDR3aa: CASSGGQGKNIQYF; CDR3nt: TGCGCCAGCAGCGGAGGACAAGGCAAAAACATTCAGTACTTC
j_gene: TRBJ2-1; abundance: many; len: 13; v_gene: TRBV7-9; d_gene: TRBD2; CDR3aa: CASSQGLEGEQFF; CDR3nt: TGTGCCAGCAGCCAAGGACTAGAGGGTGAGCAGTTCTTC
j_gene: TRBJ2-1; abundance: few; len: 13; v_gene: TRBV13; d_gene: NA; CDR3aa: CASSPYWGDEQFF; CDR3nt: TGTGCCAGCAGCCCATACTGGGGGGATGAGCAGTTCTTC
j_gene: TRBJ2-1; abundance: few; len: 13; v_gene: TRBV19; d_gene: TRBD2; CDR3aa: CAASSAGEVEQFF; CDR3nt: TGTGCCGCCTCCTCGGCGGGAGAGGTTGAGCAGTTCTTC
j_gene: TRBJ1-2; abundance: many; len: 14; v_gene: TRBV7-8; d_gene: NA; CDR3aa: CASSLTRVGYGYTF; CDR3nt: TGTGCCAGCAGCTTAACGAGGGTTGGCTATGGCTACACCTTC
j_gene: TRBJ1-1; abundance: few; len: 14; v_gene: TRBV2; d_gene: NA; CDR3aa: CASSEWMGGTEAFF; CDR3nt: TGTGCCAGCAGTGAATGGATGGGGGGCACTGAAGCTTTCTTT
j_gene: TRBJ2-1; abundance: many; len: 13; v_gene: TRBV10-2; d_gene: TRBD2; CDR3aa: CASSDLAGGEQFF; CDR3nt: TGCGCCAGCAGTGATTTAGCGGGAGGGGAGCAGTTCTTC
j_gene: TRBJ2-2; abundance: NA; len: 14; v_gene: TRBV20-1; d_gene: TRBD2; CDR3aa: CSARWAGADGELFF; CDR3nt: TGCAGTGCTAGATGGGCGGGAGCTGACGGGGAGCTGTTTTTT
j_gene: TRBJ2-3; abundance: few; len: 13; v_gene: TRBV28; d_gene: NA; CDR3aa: CASSGTLTDTQYF; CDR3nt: TGTGCCAGCAGCGGGACCCTCACAGATACGCAGTATTTT
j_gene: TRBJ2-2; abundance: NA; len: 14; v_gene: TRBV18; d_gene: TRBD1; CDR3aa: CASSPGQYTGELFF; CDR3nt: TGTGCCAGCTCGCCGGGACAGTACACCGGGGAGCTGTTTTTT